This TCR beta chain was captured in a study of blood T cell repertoires in COVID-19. Study details: COVID-19 samples from acute and convalescent phases originated in the United States, Italy and Spain.

The length of the CDR3 is 17 residues. After removal of 0 bases from V and 6 bases from J, the junction contained 6 bases not matched to a gene. Germline V gives CDR1 MNHEY, CDR2 SMNVEV (reference sequence). Original data processing: Quantification of nucleated cells was approximated via reference gene primer amplification. Method: immunoSEQ multiplex PCR; TCRdb's copy keeps in-frame clones and lacks some. Clone size and the V and J calls come from that table; the DNA yielded D and trimming. The sample holds about 46,000 clones, over 75% seen once. The sample taken for sequencing was peripheral blood. This receptor was taken from a human donor with active COVID-19. The donor label of this sample is uncertain. The chain has TRBV27 and TRBJ1-6; 9 bases match TRBD1. The CDR3 spells CASSLSIRTGVNSPLHF. Written as DNA, the CDR3 is TGTGCCAGCAGTTTATCCATCCGGACAGGGGTTAATTCACCCCTCCACTTT.